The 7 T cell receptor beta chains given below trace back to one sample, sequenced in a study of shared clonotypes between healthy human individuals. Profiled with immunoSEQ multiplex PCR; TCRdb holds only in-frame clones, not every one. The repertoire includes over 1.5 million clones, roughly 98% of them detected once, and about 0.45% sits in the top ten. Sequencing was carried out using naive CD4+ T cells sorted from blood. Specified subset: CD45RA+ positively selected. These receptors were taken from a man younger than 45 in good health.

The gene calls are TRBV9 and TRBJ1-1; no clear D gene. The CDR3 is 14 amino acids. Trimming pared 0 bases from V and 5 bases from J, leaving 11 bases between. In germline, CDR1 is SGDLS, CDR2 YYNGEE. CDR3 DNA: TGTGCCAGCAGCGTAGGCGTGACATCGACTGAAGCTTTCTTT. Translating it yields CASSVGVTSTEAFF.

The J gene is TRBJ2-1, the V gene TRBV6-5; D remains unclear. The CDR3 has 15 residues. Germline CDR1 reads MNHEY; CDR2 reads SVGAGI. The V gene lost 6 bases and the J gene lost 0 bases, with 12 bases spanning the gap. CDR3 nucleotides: TGTGCCAGCAGCGACCAACCGAGCTCCTACAATGAGCAGTTCTTC. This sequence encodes CASSDQPSSYNEQFF.

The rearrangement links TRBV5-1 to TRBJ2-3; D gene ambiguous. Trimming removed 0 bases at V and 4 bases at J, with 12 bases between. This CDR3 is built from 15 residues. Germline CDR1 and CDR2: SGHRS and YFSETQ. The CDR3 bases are TGCGCCAGCAGCTTGGCCAGCCCAAGGGCAGATACGCAGTATTTT. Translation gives CASSLASPRADTQYF.

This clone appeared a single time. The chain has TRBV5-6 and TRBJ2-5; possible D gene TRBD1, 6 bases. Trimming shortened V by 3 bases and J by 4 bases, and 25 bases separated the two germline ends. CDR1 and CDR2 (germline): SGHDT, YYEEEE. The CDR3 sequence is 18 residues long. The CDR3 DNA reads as TGTGCCAGCAGCTCACTCGGCTTCCGGGACAAAGGGCGAGAGACCCAGTACTTC. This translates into CASSSLGFRDKGRETQYF.

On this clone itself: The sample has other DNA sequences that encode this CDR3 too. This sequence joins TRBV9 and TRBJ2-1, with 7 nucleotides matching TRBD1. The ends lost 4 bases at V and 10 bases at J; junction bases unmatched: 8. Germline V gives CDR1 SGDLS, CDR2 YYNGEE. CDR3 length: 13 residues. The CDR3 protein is CASSPGTAREQFF. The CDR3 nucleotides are TGTGCCAGCAGCCCCGGGACAGCAAGGGAGCAGTTCTTC.

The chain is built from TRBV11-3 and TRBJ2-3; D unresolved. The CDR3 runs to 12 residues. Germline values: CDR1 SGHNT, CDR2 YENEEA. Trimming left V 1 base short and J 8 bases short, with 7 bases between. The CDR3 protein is CASSLAFGTQYF. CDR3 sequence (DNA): TGTGCCAGCAGCTTAGCTTTCGGTACGCAGTATTTT.

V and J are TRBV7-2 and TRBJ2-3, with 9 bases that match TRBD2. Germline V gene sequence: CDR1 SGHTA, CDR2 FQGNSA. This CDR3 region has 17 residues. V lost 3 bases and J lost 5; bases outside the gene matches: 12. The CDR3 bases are TGTGCCAGCAGCTTCGGGGTTCTAGCGGGAAGGGGAGATACGCAGTATTTT. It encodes CASSFGVLAGRGDTQYF. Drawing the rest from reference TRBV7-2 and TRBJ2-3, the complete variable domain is GAGVSQSPSNKVTEKGKDVELRCDPISGHTALYWYRQSLGQGLEFLIYFQGNSAPDKSGLPSDRFSAERTGGSVSTLTIQRTQQEDSAVYLCASSFGVLAGRGDTQYFGPGTRLTVL.